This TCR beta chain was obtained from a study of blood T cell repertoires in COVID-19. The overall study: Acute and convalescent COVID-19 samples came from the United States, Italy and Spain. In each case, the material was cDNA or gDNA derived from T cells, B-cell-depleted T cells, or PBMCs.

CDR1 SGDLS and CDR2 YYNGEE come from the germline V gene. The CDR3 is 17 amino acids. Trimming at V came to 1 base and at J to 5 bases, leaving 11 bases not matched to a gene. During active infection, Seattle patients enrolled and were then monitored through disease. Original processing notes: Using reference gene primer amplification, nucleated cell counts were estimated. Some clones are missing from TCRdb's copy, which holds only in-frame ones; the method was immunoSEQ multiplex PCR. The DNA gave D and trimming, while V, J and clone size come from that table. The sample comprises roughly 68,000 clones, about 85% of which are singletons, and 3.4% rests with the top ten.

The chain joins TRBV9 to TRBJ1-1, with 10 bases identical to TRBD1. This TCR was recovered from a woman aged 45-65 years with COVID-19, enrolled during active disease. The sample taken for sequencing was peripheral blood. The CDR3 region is CASSVTLLGTGETEAFF. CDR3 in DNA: TGTGCCAGCAGCGTAACTTTACTTGGGACAGGGGAGACTGAAGCTTTCTTT. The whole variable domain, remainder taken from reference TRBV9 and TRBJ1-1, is DSGVTQTPKHLITATGQRVTLRCSPRSGDLSVYWYQQSLDQGLQFLIQYYNGEERAKGNILERFSAQQFPDLHSELNLSSLELGDSALYFCASSVTLLGTGETEAFFGQGTRLTVV.